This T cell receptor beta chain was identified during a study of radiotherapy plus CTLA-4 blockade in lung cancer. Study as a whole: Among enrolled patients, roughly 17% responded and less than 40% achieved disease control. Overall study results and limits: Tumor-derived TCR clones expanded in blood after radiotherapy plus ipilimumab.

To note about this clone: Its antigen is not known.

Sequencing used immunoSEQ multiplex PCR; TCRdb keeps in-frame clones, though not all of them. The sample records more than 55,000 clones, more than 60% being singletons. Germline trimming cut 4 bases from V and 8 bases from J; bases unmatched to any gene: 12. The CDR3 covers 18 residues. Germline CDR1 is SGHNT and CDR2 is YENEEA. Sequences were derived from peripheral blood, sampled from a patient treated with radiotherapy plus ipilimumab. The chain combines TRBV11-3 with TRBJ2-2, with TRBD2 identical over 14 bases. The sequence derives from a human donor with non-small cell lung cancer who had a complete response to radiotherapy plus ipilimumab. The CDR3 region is CASSSASGTSGRGGELFF. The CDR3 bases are TGTGCCAGCAGCTCCGCCTCCGGGACTAGCGGGAGAGGTGGGGAGCTGTTTTTT.